This T cell receptor beta chain was observed in a study of tumor-infiltrating lymphocytes in primary liver carcinoma. Study-level background: Patients included men and women of 30 to 69 years. About 3.65 to 8 million productive TCRbeta reads were obtained from the samples, with similar numbers across tissue types. Study observations and caveats: Overlap between tumor regions exceeded overlap of tumor with adjacent tissue or blood.

A constant-region primer primed TCR beta cDNA synthesis from 400 to 550 ng of total RNA. Three nested multiplex PCR rounds of slightly modified ARM-PCR generated TCR beta libraries. Investigators reported that the first two PCR rounds, at 10 cycles each, used TRBV1-TRBV30 forward primers with a C-beta reverse primer. TCRdb re-called the multiplex PCR reads through MiXCR, storing one row per CDR3 protein. The sample lists 35,000 to 45,000 distinct CDR3 sequences, more than 70% occurring once. Remarks on this clonotype: Its target is not known. A clone one base away is much larger, so this may be a read error.

The roughly 19-33 mg bulk tissue piece was not sorted before simultaneous RNA and DNA extraction. CDR3 size: 15 residues. Germline V gene lookup returns CDR1 LNHDA and CDR2 SQIVND (reference sequence). V lost 3 bases to trimming and J lost 7 bases, with 15 bases between them. The V gene is TRBV19, the J gene TRBJ2-2, with D perhaps matching TRBD1 (6 bases). The receptor comes from a woman aged 25 to 39 with primary liver carcinoma and hepatitis B virus infection. The material sequenced was tumor-adjacent normal liver tissue. The CDR3 reads CASSMGHGGVGELFF. For the CDR3, the DNA is TGTGCCAGTAGTATGGGACATGGAGGAGTCGGGGAGCTGTTTTTT.